One and the same sample provided the 21 T cell receptor beta chains below, sequenced in a study of blood T cells in healthy people across ages. Next came a second PCR, run for roughly 6 to 11 cycles, which used a sample-barcoded 5' primer along with a J-beta primer mix. TCRdb re-called the 5' RACE reads through MiXCR, storing one row per CDR3 protein. The data contain 660,000 or so distinct CDR3 sequences, roughly 58% of them singletons. The sample comprised blood. The receptors were gathered from a man in his sixties in good health.

The chain recombines TRBV20-1 with TRBJ1-6; D not certain. V was pared by 2 bases and J by 10 bases, with 12 bases between. The V gene's germline CDR1 is DFQATT and CDR2 SNEGSKA (reference sequence). The CDR3 has 13 residues. CDR3 sequence (DNA): TGCAGTGCTAGACCCCTCCGGCGATCACCCCTCCACTTT. Translating it yields CSARPLRRSPLHF.

The gene calls are TRBV10-3 and TRBJ2-3, with 9 bases fitting TRBD2. J was trimmed by 1 base and V by 5 bases; bases with no gene match: 10. This CDR3 has 17 amino acids. The germline V gene encodes CDR1 ENHRY and CDR2 SYGVKD. The CDR3 loop reads CAISNPRRGGRTDTQYF. The CDR3 region has the DNA TGTGCCATCAGTAACCCGCGGCGGGGGGGCCGCACAGATACGCAGTATTTT.

This clonotype was seen only a few times. The rearrangement uses TRBV9 and TRBJ2-3, with 7 bases identical to TRBD2. CDR1 and CDR2 (germline): SGDLS, YYNGEE. This CDR3 spans 16 amino acids. The ends lost 3 bases at V and 5 bases at J; junction bases unmatched: 12. CDR3 sequence reads: CASSATPAGNQDTQYF. CDR3 bases: TGTGCCAGCAGCGCCACCCCAGCGGGGAATCAAGATACGCAGTATTTT.

The chain combines TRBV11-2 with TRBJ1-1; D is uncertain. Germline values: CDR1 SGHAT, CDR2 FQNNGV. V shed 2 bases and J shed 6 bases, with 7 bases lying between them. The CDR3 length is 12 residues. The CDR3 loop reads CASSLSLAEAFF. The CDR3 DNA is TGTGCCAGCAGCTTAAGTCTAGCTGAAGCTTTCTTT.

The gene calls are TRBV7-9 and TRBJ2-2; D unclear. CDR3 length equals 16 residues. The V gene lost 5 bases and the J gene lost 4 bases, with 17 bases spanning the gap. Germline CDR1 SEHNR, CDR2 FQNEAQ (reference sequence). This CDR3 is CASSPYGEGSTGELFF. The CDR3 bases are TGTGCCAGCAGCCCCTATGGGGAAGGAAGCACCGGGGAGCTGTTTTTT.

The rearrangement uses TRBV6-5 and TRBJ2-1, with 9 bases aligning to TRBD2. Germline CDR1 is MNHEY and CDR2 is SVGAGI. This CDR3 is 18 amino acids long. V was pared by 2 bases and J by 5 bases, with 13 bases of the junction left unmatched. CDR3 bases: TGTGCCAGCAGTTACACTCCGCCCGGGGCTAGCGGGAACAATGAGCAGTTCTTC. Amino acid sequence: CASSYTPPGASGNNEQFF.

The rearrangement uses TRBV10-3 and TRBJ2-7; TRBD2 agrees at 8 bases. The J call could be wrong; TRBJ2-4 is a better fit for the DNA end. The CDR3 covers 15 residues. Per germline, CDR1 ENHRY and CDR2 SYGVKD. The CDR3 protein is CAISNEVRGGGIQYF. The CDR3 DNA sequence: TGTGCCATCAGTAATGAGGTCCGGGGGGGGGGCATTCAGTACTTC.

This chain uses TRBV4-1 with TRBJ2-6; perhaps TRBD1 as D (6 bases). Trimming stripped 0 bases from V and 4 bases from J, with 16 bases between. Germline loops: CDR1 MGHRA, CDR2 YSYEKL. This CDR3 region has 18 residues. CDR3 sequence reads: CASSQEVQGESGANVLTF. The CDR3 coding sequence is TGCGCCAGCAGCCAAGAAGTACAGGGCGAGTCGGGGGCCAACGTCCTGACTTTC.

This clonotype was found once. The chain recombines TRBV7-2 with TRBJ2-1; D is unresolved. V lost 5 bases, J lost 8 bases, and 16 bases lay in between. The V gene's germline CDR1 is SGHTA and CDR2 FQGNSA. The CDR3 length is 14 residues. The CDR3 DNA reads TGTGCCAGCAGCCTTCCGGTGCCCCCTCATGAGCAGTTCTTC. Its protein is CASSLPVPPHEQFF. Using reference TRBV7-2 and TRBJ2-1 for the parts outside the CDR3, the full variable domain is GAGVSQSPSNKVTEKGKDVELRCDPISGHTALYWYRQSLGQGLEFLIYFQGNSAPDKSGLPSDRFSAERTGGSVSTLTIQRTQQEDSAVYLCASSLPVPPHEQFFGPGTRLTVL.

The chain carries TRBV12-3 or TRBV12-4 and TRBJ2-7; 12 bases fit TRBD2. This CDR3 is 14 amino acids long. V lost 7 bases to trimming and J lost 6 bases; unmatched junction nucleotides: 7. The CDR3 protein is CASTSSGGAGEQYF. The CDR3 nucleotides are TGTGCCAGCACCTCTAGCGGGGGGGCCGGCGAGCAGTACTTC.

This clonotype was counted only a few times. V usage is TRBV25-1 and J usage is TRBJ2-1, with 11 positions matching TRBD2. This CDR3 spans 16 amino acids. J gave up 5 bases and V 6 bases, and 9 bases lay outside the gene matches. Germline values: CDR1 MGHDK, CDR2 SYGVNS. CDR3 nucleotides: TGTGCCAGCAGCATTAGCGGGGGGGCCGCTCACAATGAGCAGTTCTTC. Translated: CASSISGGAAHNEQFF.

This chain connects TRBV4-1 to TRBJ1-4; D is possibly TRBD1 (6 bases). The CDR3 is made up of 16 amino acids. V shed 1 base and J shed 7 bases, with 16 bases lying between them. From germline, CDR1 is MGHRA and CDR2 YSYEKL. The CDR3 region is CASSQVQQGVREKLFF. CDR3 nucleotides: TGCGCCAGCAGCCAAGTCCAACAGGGAGTGCGTGAAAAACTGTTTTTT.

V gene TRBV29-1 combines with J gene TRBJ2-1; 9 nucleotides match TRBD1. The ends lost 4 bases at V and 0 bases at J; junction bases unmatched: 7. The CDR3 spans 16 residues. Per germline, CDR1 SQVTM and CDR2 ANQGSEA. The CDR3 region is CSVVGTGWSSYNEQFF. In nucleotides, the CDR3 is TGCAGCGTTGTTGGGACAGGGTGGTCCTCCTACAATGAGCAGTTCTTC.

The chain is built from TRBV5-6 and TRBJ2-3; D call uncertain. This CDR3 has 16 amino acids. V was shortened by 0 bases and J by 1 base, with 12 bases between the two germline ends. CDR1 SGHDT and CDR2 YYEEEE come from the germline V gene. In nucleotides, the CDR3 is TGTGCCAGCAGCTTGGCGGTAGGGATGGGCACAGATACGCAGTATTTT. Encoded protein: CASSLAVGMGTDTQYF.

This clonotype was recorded a few times. The V call is TRBV20-1, the J call TRBJ1-2; 7 bases line up with TRBD1. The CDR3 runs 14 residues. The germline V gene has CDR1 DFQATT and CDR2 SNEGSKA (reference sequence). V was clipped by 6 bases and J by 4 bases; unmatched bases: 11. CDR3 DNA: TGCAGTGCCAGGAGAAGGGGGCGTGCCTATGGCTACACCTTC. Translated: CSARRRGRAYGYTF.

This rearrangement joins TRBV19 to TRBJ1-2; D ambiguous. Trimming stripped 4 bases from V and 4 bases from J, with 16 bases between. The CDR3 is made up of 15 amino acids. CDR1 is LNHDA and CDR2 is SQIVND in the germline V gene (reference sequence). CDR3 residues: CASSNVGSETYGYTF. DNA of the CDR3: TGTGCCAGTAGTAACGTGGGCAGCGAGACCTATGGCTACACCTTC.

This clonotype has more than one count but fewer than ten. This chain links TRBV20-1 with TRBJ2-5, with D perhaps matching TRBD1 (5 bases). The J call may be wrong; the DNA end is better matched by TRBJ2-7. CDR1 and CDR2 (germline): DFQATT, SNEGSKA (reference sequence). This CDR3 comprises 13 residues. The CDR3 DNA follows: TGCAGTGCTAGATCAGGGTTTGGATACGAGCAGTACTTC. The encoded protein is CSARSGFGYEQYF.

J is TRBJ2-6 and V is TRBV9; possibly TRBD2 for D (5 bases). Trimming pared 0 bases from V and 4 bases from J, leaving 11 bases between. Germline loops: CDR1 SGDLS, CDR2 YYNGEE. The CDR3 has 16 amino acids. CDR3: CASSVDLGEGANVLTF. The CDR3 bases are TGTGCCAGCAGCGTAGACCTCGGGGAGGGGGCCAACGTCCTGACTTTC. Drawing the rest from reference TRBV9 and TRBJ2-6, the complete variable domain is DSGVTQTPKHLITATGQRVTLRCSPRSGDLSVYWYQQSLDQGLQFLIQYYNGEERAKGNILERFSAQQFPDLHSELNLSSLELGDSALYFCASSVDLGEGANVLTFGAGSRLTVL.

In its sample, this clonotype was seen a few times. This chain joins TRBV4-1 and TRBJ2-1, with D perhaps given as TRBD1 or TRBD2 (5 bases each). Per the germline V gene, CDR1 is MGHRA and CDR2 is YSYEKL. The CDR3 length is 17 residues. With 1 base removed from V and 8 bases from J, the gap between germline ends came to 21 bases. The CDR3 region is CASSQGYPGQRADEQFF. As DNA, the CDR3 is TGCGCCAGCAGCCAAGGGTATCCGGGGCAGAGGGCGGATGAGCAGTTCTTC.

The chain combines TRBV5-1 with TRBJ2-7; tentatively, D is TRBD2 (5 bases). The J call may be faulty, since TRBJ2-5 better matches the DNA end. The CDR3 consists of 14 residues. Germline lookup yields CDR1 SGHRS and CDR2 YFSETQ. Written as DNA, the CDR3 is TGCGCCAGCAGCTTGTTTGGGAGCACGGAGACCCAGTACTTC. It yields the protein CASSLFGSTETQYF.

The rearrangement links TRBV3-1 to TRBJ2-2; D is unresolved. Germline-derived CDR1 and CDR2 are LGHDT and YNNKEL (reference sequence). The CDR3 sequence is 13 residues long. The V end lost 1 base, the J end lost 4 bases, and 4 bases lay between the germline ends. CDR3 amino acids: CASSQAGTGELFF. The CDR3 bases are TGTGCCAGCAGCCAAGCGGGCACCGGGGAGCTGTTTTTT.